The clone carrying this T cell receptor beta chain was counted ten times or more. Its antigen is still unknown. The data derive from a study of T cell repertoires in cytomegalovirus infection. Study as a whole: CMV epitopes that were recently identified and HLA-C-restricted were used alongside well-studied HLA-B-restricted ones. Regarding the study as a whole: Individuals carrying CMV plus the relevant HLA were identified by cumulative frequency of public TCR beta families.

TCRdb called the reads again in MiXCR, with one record for every CDR3 protein. The sample yields 700,000 to 900,000 distinct CDR3 sequences, about 29% seen once. Germline lookup yields CDR1 MNHNS and CDR2 SASEGT. The CDR3 spans 16 residues. The V and J ends lost 4 bases and 4 bases, in that order; junction bases with no gene match: 11. The sequence was collected from a human donor in good health (CMV status not recorded). Some clones in this sample may be carry-over from other donors' samples. The V gene is TRBV6-1, the J gene TRBJ1-1; 8 bases fit TRBD1. The source was cultured CD8+ T cells from PBMCs, collected from culture after CMV antigen stimulation. Here the CDR3 reads CASSGGDRPLGTEAFF. Written as DNA, the CDR3 is TGTGCCAGCAGTGGGGGGGACAGGCCCTTGGGCACTGAAGCTTTCTTT.